A selection of T cell receptor beta chains follows, all from one sample in a study of blood T cell repertoires in COVID-19. Produced via immunoSEQ multiplex PCR; TCRdb's table is partial and in-frame only. The sample yields 140,000 or so clones, roughly 86% seen once. Material: peripheral blood. Receptor source: a man aged 65-85 years with acute or convalescent COVID-19. The CDR3 runs from the conserved cysteine through the conserved F or W. A D gene is named only where the DNA matches it firmly. Size tells how often a clone was seen (once, few, many) or the class of an expanded clone, and some rows leave it out.

clone size: NA; J gene: TRBJ1-1; V gene: TRBV6-5; D gene: NA; CDR3 protein: CASSFDSQAAEAFF; CDR3 DNA: TGTGCCAGCAGTTTCGACAGTCAAGCCGCTGAAGCTTTCTTT
clone size: few; J gene: TRBJ2-7; V gene: TRBV9; D gene: TRBD2; CDR3 protein: CASSPGTSGVGKSHEQYF; CDR3 DNA: TGTGCCAGCAGCCCCGGGACTAGCGGGGTGGGGAAATCCCACGAGCAGTACTTC
clone size: NA; J gene: TRBJ1-2; V gene: TRBV28; D gene: TRBD1; CDR3 protein: CASSTRTGSYGYTF; CDR3 DNA: TGTGCCAGCAGCACCAGGACAGGTTCTTATGGCTACACCTTC
clone size: once; J gene: TRBJ1-1; V gene: TRBV6-6; D gene: NA; CDR3 protein: CASRRPRDTEAFF; CDR3 DNA: TGTGCCAGCAGGCGTCCGAGGGACACTGAAGCTTTCTTT
clone size: NA; J gene: TRBJ1-5; V gene: TRBV5-5; D gene: NA; CDR3 protein: CASTPGSHDQPQHF; CDR3 DNA: TGTGCCAGCACCCCCGGGAGTCATGATCAGCCCCAGCATTTT
clone size: once; J gene: TRBJ2-7; V gene: TRBV6-5; D gene: TRBD1; CDR3 protein: CASSQTGGYSYEQYF; CDR3 DNA: TGTGCCAGCAGTCAGACAGGGGGCTACTCCTACGAGCAGTACTTC
clone size: NA; J gene: TRBJ1-1; V gene: TRBV11-3; D gene: NA; CDR3 protein: CASSRSMNTEAFF; CDR3 DNA: TGTGCCAGCAGCCGGTCGATGAACACTGAAGCTTTCTTT
clone size: NA; J gene: TRBJ1-2; V gene: TRBV2; D gene: NA; CDR3 protein: CASSTGIYGGYTF; CDR3 DNA: TGTGCCAGCAGTACCGGGATCTACGGGGGCTACACCTTC
clone size: NA; J gene: TRBJ1-6; V gene: TRBV6-5; D gene: NA; CDR3 protein: CASSSWTENSPLHF; CDR3 DNA: TGTGCCAGCAGCTCATGGACAGAAAATTCACCCCTCCACTTT
clone size: NA; J gene: TRBJ1-4; V gene: TRBV6-5; D gene: TRBD1; CDR3 protein: CASSYTGGTNEKLFF; CDR3 DNA: TGTGCCAGCAGTTACACAGGGGGCACTAATGAAAAACTGTTTTTT
clone size: NA; J gene: TRBJ1-1; V gene: TRBV5-1; D gene: NA; CDR3 protein: CASSLEAGASNTEAFF; CDR3 DNA: TGCGCCAGCAGCTTGGAGGCAGGGGCCTCGAACACTGAAGCTTTCTTT
clone size: NA; J gene: TRBJ1-2; V gene: TRBV7-2; D gene: TRBD1; CDR3 protein: CASSLGGGQGGYTF; CDR3 DNA: TGTGCCAGCAGCTTGGGAGGAGGACAGGGAGGCTACACCTTC
clone size: few; J gene: TRBJ2-1; V gene: TRBV18; D gene: NA; CDR3 protein: CASSPNLYSSYNEQFF; CDR3 DNA: TGTGCCAGCTCACCGAACCTTTATAGCTCCTACAATGAGCAGTTCTTC
clone size: NA; J gene: TRBJ1-2; V gene: TRBV28; D gene: NA; CDR3 protein: CASSPFTGLGYTF; CDR3 DNA: TGTGCCAGCAGCCCATTTACAGGGTTAGGCTACACCTTC
clone size: once; J gene: TRBJ2-5; V gene: TRBV2; D gene: TRBD2; CDR3 protein: CASSENGRGETQYF; CDR3 DNA: TGTGCCAGCAGTGAGAACGGGAGGGGAGAGACCCAGTACTTC
clone size: once; J gene: TRBJ1-2; V gene: TRBV6-5; D gene: TRBD1; CDR3 protein: CASSHRGRDYGYTF; CDR3 DNA: TGTGCCAGCAGCCACAGGGGGCGCGACTATGGCTACACCTTC
clone size: NA; J gene: TRBJ1-1; V gene: TRBV29-1; D gene: TRBD1; CDR3 protein: CSVGPQGPTEAFF; CDR3 DNA: TGCAGCGTTGGGCCACAGGGGCCCACTGAAGCTTTCTTT
clone size: NA; J gene: TRBJ2-1; V gene: TRBV9; D gene: TRBD2; CDR3 protein: CASSPGLAIYNEQFF; CDR3 DNA: TGTGCCAGCAGCCCGGGACTAGCCATTTACAATGAGCAGTTCTTC
clone size: NA; J gene: TRBJ1-2; V gene: TRBV4-1; D gene: NA; CDR3 protein: CASSLDEATPYGYTF; CDR3 DNA: TGCGCCAGCAGCCTAGACGAGGCCACCCCTTATGGCTACACCTTC
clone size: NA; J gene: TRBJ2-1; V gene: TRBV19; D gene: NA; CDR3 protein: CASSALELSRVQFF; CDR3 DNA: TGTGCCAGTAGTGCCCTAGAGTTGTCTCGGGTGCAGTTCTTC